This T cell receptor (beta chain) was documented in a study of T cell repertoires in cytomegalovirus infection. Study background: Through public TCR beta signatures, both CMV infection and matching HLA type were indicated.

This clonotype was counted many times. TCRdb re-called the reads with MiXCR, one entry per CDR3 protein. Among around 740,000 distinct CDR3 sequences listed, roughly 36% were seen once. This CDR3 is built from 13 residues. V was clipped by 6 bases and J by 6 bases; unmatched bases: 0. Per germline, CDR1 SGHVS and CDR2 FQNEAQ. This chain joins TRBV7-8 and TRBJ2-1, with 12 nucleotides matching TRBD2. Material: PBMCs. This TCR derives from a human donor in good health (CMV status not recorded). Some clones in this sample may be carry-over from other donors' samples. CDR3 nucleotides: TGTGCCAGCAGGACTAGCGGGAGCAATGAGCAGTTCTTC. Protein sequence: CASRTSGSNEQFF.